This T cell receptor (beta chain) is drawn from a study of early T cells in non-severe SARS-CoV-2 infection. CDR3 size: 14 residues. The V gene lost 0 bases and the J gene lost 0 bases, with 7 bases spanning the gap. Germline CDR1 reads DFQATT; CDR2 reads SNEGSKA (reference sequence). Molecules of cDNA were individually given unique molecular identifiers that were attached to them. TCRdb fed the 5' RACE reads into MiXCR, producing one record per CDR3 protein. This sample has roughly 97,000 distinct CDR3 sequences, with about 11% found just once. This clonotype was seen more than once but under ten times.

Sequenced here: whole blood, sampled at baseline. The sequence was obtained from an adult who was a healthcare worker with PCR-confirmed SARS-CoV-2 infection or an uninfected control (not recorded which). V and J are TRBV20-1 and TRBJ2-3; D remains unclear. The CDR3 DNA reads TGCAGTGCTAGAGATAGATCTAGCACAGATACGCAGTATTTT. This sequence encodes CSARDRSSTDTQYF.